The 28 T cell receptor beta chains given below trace back to one sample, sequenced in a study of beta chain features in type 1 diabetes. All of the isolated RNA was reverse transcribed, so expressed TCRB transcripts were sequenced. Data came from immunoSEQ multiplex PCR; TCRdb stores just in-frame clones and leaves some out. This repertoire shows roughly 14,000 clones, roughly two fifths found once; its top ten account for over 0.45%. The sample taken for sequencing was stem cell memory CD4+ T cells from blood. The receptors derive from a woman in her forties in good health.

The chain combines TRBV19 with TRBJ1-2; D remains ambiguous. Trimming cost V 7 bases and J 2 bases, with 11 bases left between them. CDR3 size: 13 residues. Per the germline V gene, CDR1 is LNHDA and CDR2 is SQIVND (reference sequence). The CDR3 region is CASNEERNYGYTF. The CDR3 DNA reads TGTGCCAGTAACGAGGAGCGGAACTATGGCTACACCTTC.

This chain joins TRBV10-1 and TRBJ1-5; D call uncertain. Germline CDR1 and CDR2: WNHNN and SYGVQD (reference sequence). V was trimmed by 3 bases and J by 6 bases, leaving 12 bases between them. The CDR3 has 14 residues. CDR3 DNA: TGCGCCAGCAGTGACTTAGGCGGCAGTCAGCCCCAGCATTTT. Translating it yields CASSDLGGSQPQHF.

This sequence joins TRBV19 and TRBJ2-1, with TRBD1 identical over 8 bases. V was pared by 5 bases and J by 3 bases, with 3 bases of the junction left unmatched. CDR1 is LNHDA and CDR2 is SQIVND in the germline V gene (reference sequence). The CDR3 totals 14 residues. The CDR3 reads CASSQGAVYNEQFF. DNA of the CDR3: TGTGCCAGTAGTCAGGGGGCGGTCTACAATGAGCAGTTCTTC. The full variable domain, in which reference TRBV19 and TRBJ2-1 provide the parts outside the CDR3, is DGGITQSPKYLFRKEGQNVTLSCEQNLNHDAMYWYRQDPGQGLRLIYYSQIVNDFQKGDIAEGYSVSREKKESFPLTVTSAQKNPTAFYLCASSQGAVYNEQFFGPGTRLTVL.

The sample holds a few counts of this clone. The chain joins TRBV6-5 to TRBJ1-2; D gene unclear. Per the germline V gene, CDR1 is MNHEY and CDR2 is SVGAGI. The CDR3 is 16 amino acids. Between the trimmed V and J ends, which lost 1 base and 0 bases, there was a span of 12 bases. The DNA for the CDR3 is TGTGCCAGCAGTTACTTTCCGTTGGTAGCTAACTATGGCTACACCTTC. It specifies CASSYFPLVANYGYTF.

V and J are TRBV5-1 and TRBJ1-2, with 8 bases matching TRBD1. Germline V gene data show CDR1 as SGHRS and CDR2 as YFSETQ. V trimming: 2 bases; J trimming: 4 bases; junction bases outside the gene matches: 7. CDR3 length equals 15 residues. Here the CDR3 DNA reads TGCGCCAGCAGCTTAGGCCAGGGGGCGGGCTATGGCTACACCTTC. Translating gives CASSLGQGAGYGYTF.

This chain links TRBV13 with TRBJ1-1; 7 bases agree with TRBD1. The CDR3 is made up of 13 amino acids. Germline CDR1 reads PRHDT; CDR2 reads FYEKMQ (reference sequence). After removal of 5 bases from V and 7 bases from J, the junction contained 7 bases not matched to a gene. The DNA for the CDR3 is TGTGCCAGCAGCCCTAGACAGGGTGTTGAAGCTTTCTTT. Residues: CASSPRQGVEAFF.

The V call is TRBV7-6, the J call TRBJ1-6; 9 bases line up with TRBD1. Germline lookup yields CDR1 SGHVS and CDR2 FNYEAQ. With V trimmed by 0 bases and J by 6 bases, 6 bases remained unmatched. The CDR3 length is 17 residues. The CDR3, as DNA: TGTGCCAGCAGCTTAGCGCTCCCGGACAGGGGTAATTCACCCCTCCACTTT. It is translated as CASSLALPDRGNSPLHF.

A word on this clone: One junction end does not reproduce the germline sequence, and a read error may be involved. The genes are TRBV11-2 and TRBJ2-1, with D possibly being TRBD1 (5 bases). Germline V gene lookup returns CDR1 SGHAT and CDR2 FQNNGV. The length of the CDR3 is 15 residues. CDR3 sequence reads: CASTLNPDNYNEQFF. CDR3 sequence (DNA): TGTGCCAGCACCTTAAATCCGGACAACTACAATGAGCAGTTCTTC.

This clone appeared a few times. The J gene is TRBJ1-6, the V gene TRBV5-1, with D possibly being TRBD1 (6 bases). Trimming took 4 bases from V and 5 from J, leaving 13 bases between them. Germline lookup yields CDR1 SGHRS and CDR2 YFSETQ. This CDR3 has 15 amino acids. CDR3 sequence reads: CASSQQGPDNSPLHF. The CDR3 DNA follows: TGCGCCAGCAGCCAACAGGGCCCAGATAATTCACCCCTCCACTTT.

This rearrangement joins TRBV5-1 to TRBJ1-2, with D unclear. V lost 0 bases and J 2 bases, leaving 5 bases between the germline ends. This CDR3 is 13 amino acids long. Germline V CDR1 and CDR2: SGHRS, YFSETQ. The CDR3: CASSLGPNYGYTF. CDR3 DNA: TGCGCCAGCAGCTTGGGGCCAAACTATGGCTACACCTTC.

The chain recombines TRBV7-2 with TRBJ2-1; 12 nucleotides agree with TRBD2. This CDR3 has 17 amino acids. Germline loops: CDR1 SGHTA, CDR2 FQGNSA. Losses at the gene ends were 5 bases for V and 8 bases for J; bases not matched to a gene: 13. CDR3 sequence reads: CASSEELSTSGGDEQFF. The CDR3 DNA reads as TGTGCCAGCAGCGAAGAGTTATCGACTAGCGGGGGCGATGAGCAGTTCTTC.

This rearrangement joins TRBV29-1 to TRBJ1-4, with TRBD1 matching 9 bases. This CDR3 contains 13 residues. Germline assignment: CDR1 SQVTM and CDR2 ANQGSEA. After removal of 7 bases from V and 8 bases from J, the junction contained 8 bases not matched to a gene. The CDR3: CSAIGQGSEKLFF. The CDR3 DNA is TGCAGCGCAATAGGACAGGGGAGCGAAAAACTGTTTTTT.

V and J are TRBV7-2 and TRBJ2-7; maybe TRBD2 (6 bases). Trimming stripped 5 bases from V and 2 bases from J, with 16 bases between. Germline loops: CDR1 SGHTA, CDR2 FQGNSA. The CDR3 runs to 15 residues. CDR3 nucleotides: TGTGCCAGCAGCCCCGACGGGGGAGGTACCTACGAGCAGTACTTC. It translates to CASSPDGGGTYEQYF.

The V and J genes are TRBV7-2 and TRBJ2-1, with 8 positions matching TRBD2. The CDR3 loop spans 17 amino acids. Germline-derived CDR1 and CDR2 are SGHTA and FQGNSA. Trimming cost V 1 base and J 2 bases; bases outside gene matches: 7. The CDR3 region has the DNA TGTGCCAGCAGCTTAGAGGCTAGCGGGTCGACCTACAATGAGCAGTTCTTC. This encodes CASSLEASGSTYNEQFF. Full variable domain (outside the CDR3, taken from reference TRBV7-2 and TRBJ2-1): GAGVSQSPSNKVTEKGKDVELRCDPISGHTALYWYRQSLGQGLEFLIYFQGNSAPDKSGLPSDRFSAERTGGSVSTLTIQRTQQEDSAVYLCASSLEASGSTYNEQFFGPGTRLTVL.

This chain links TRBV5-8 with TRBJ2-3; 7 nucleotides line up with TRBD1. Germline trimming cut 0 bases from V and 4 bases from J; bases unmatched to any gene: 5. The germline CDR1 and CDR2 sequences are SGHTS and YDEGEE. The CDR3 consists of 15 residues. The CDR3: CASSLARTGPDTQYF. The DNA for the CDR3 is TGTGCCAGCAGCTTGGCGAGGACAGGTCCAGATACGCAGTATTTT.

This clone was counted between two and nine times. The gene calls are TRBV5-4 and TRBJ2-6, with 8 bases that match TRBD1. Losses at the gene ends were 0 bases for V and 1 base for J; bases not matched to a gene: 6. CDR3 length: 18 residues. The V gene's germline CDR1 is SGHNT and CDR2 YYREEE (reference sequence). The CDR3 region has the DNA TGTGCCAGCAGCTTGGGCAGGGGGCCAGGTTCTGGGGCCAACGTCCTGACTTTC. Its translation: CASSLGRGPGSGANVLTF.

The V gene is TRBV2, the J gene TRBJ2-3; TRBD2 matches at 10 bases. The CDR3 is 14 residues long. V dropped 9 bases and J dropped 2; count of bases not matched to a gene: 5. Germline CDR1 is SNHLY and CDR2 is FYNNEI. CDR3 DNA: TGTGCCAGGGAACTAGCGGGGACCACAGATACGCAGTATTTT. Translation gives CARELAGTTDTQYF.

This clone was seen a few times. The chain carries TRBV19 and TRBJ2-2; weak D call: TRBD2 (5 bases). The CDR3 runs to 15 residues. Trimming removed 5 bases at V and 9 bases at J, with 19 bases between. CDR1 LNHDA and CDR2 SQIVND come from the germline V gene (reference sequence). The chain's CDR3 is CASSPRGSTNRELFF. In DNA, the CDR3 is TGTGCCAGTAGTCCCCGGGGTAGCACCAATCGGGAGCTGTTTTTT. Full variable domain (outside the CDR3, taken from reference TRBV19 and TRBJ2-2): DGGITQSPKYLFRKEGQNVTLSCEQNLNHDAMYWYRQDPGQGLRLIYYSQIVNDFQKGDIAEGYSVSREKKESFPLTVTSAQKNPTAFYLCASSPRGSTNRELFFGEGSRLTVL.

This clone has just a few counts. The V call is TRBV5-1, the J call TRBJ2-1; 12 positions agree with TRBD2. Looked up from germline, CDR1 is SGHRS and CDR2 is YFSETQ. The CDR3 covers 14 residues. The ends lost 6 bases at V and 7 bases at J; junction bases unmatched: 5. The CDR3 bases are TGCGCCAGCACTGAGACTAGCGGGGGTAATGAGCAGTTCTTC. The encoded protein is CASTETSGGNEQFF.

V usage is TRBV19 and J usage is TRBJ2-1, with 9 bases aligning to TRBD2. CDR1 and CDR2 (germline): LNHDA, SQIVND (reference sequence). CDR3 length equals 15 residues. Trimming cost V 3 bases and J 5 bases; bases outside gene matches: 5. CDR3 protein: CASSMAGGPNNEQFF. The CDR3, as DNA: TGTGCCAGTAGTATGGCGGGGGGGCCGAACAATGAGCAGTTCTTC. Variable domain in full (rest from reference TRBV19 and TRBJ2-1): DGGITQSPKYLFRKEGQNVTLSCEQNLNHDAMYWYRQDPGQGLRLIYYSQIVNDFQKGDIAEGYSVSREKKESFPLTVTSAQKNPTAFYLCASSMAGGPNNEQFFGPGTRLTVL.

The gene calls are TRBV5-5 and TRBJ2-7, with D maybe TRBD1 (6 bases). The germline gives CDR1 SGHKS, CDR2 YYEKEE (reference sequence). The V end lost 4 bases, the J end lost 9 bases, and 23 bases lay between the germline ends. The CDR3 runs to 15 residues. CDR3 sequence reads: CASSLPGTLPPGQYF. In nucleotides, the CDR3 is TGTGCCAGCAGCCTCCCCGGGACACTCCCCCCAGGGCAGTACTTC.

This clone was detected only a few times. The chain is built from TRBV4-2 and TRBJ1-1; weak D call: TRBD1 (6 bases). Trimming removed 5 bases from V and 1 base from J, with 14 bases in between. Per the germline V gene, CDR1 is LGHNA and CDR2 is YNFKEQ. The CDR3 sequence is 15 residues long. The CDR3 coding sequence is TGTGCCAGCAGCTTGGGGGGGCTCAGGAACACTGAAGCTTTCTTT. Its translation is CASSLGGLRNTEAFF.

This clone occurred a few times. CDR3 nucleotide sequence: TGTGCCAGTAGTCTCCAGAGCCCGCGGGGAGGATCCTCTGGGGCCAACGTCCTGACTTTC. Protein sequence: CASSLQSPRGGSSGANVLTF. The genes are TRBV19 and TRBJ2-6, with a possible D match to TRBD2 (6 bases). Germline assignment: CDR1 LNHDA and CDR2 SQIVND (reference sequence). The CDR3 is made up of 20 amino acids. V lost 5 bases and J 0 bases, leaving 23 bases between the germline ends.

The CDR3 loop is CASSRQGPGNQPQHF. For the CDR3, the DNA is TGTGCCAGCTCACGACAGGGGCCGGGCAATCAGCCCCAGCATTTT. The genes are TRBV18 and TRBJ1-5; TRBD1 matches 8 bases. Germline CDR1 is KGHSH and CDR2 is LQKENI. CDR3 length: 15 residues. The trim removed 4 bases at V and 2 bases at J, leaving 4 bases unmatched.

With regard to this clone: Other DNA sequences in this sample translate to the same CDR3. V gene TRBV6-6 combines with J gene TRBJ1-5; 8 bases are shared with TRBD1. In germline, CDR1 is MNHNY, CDR2 SVGAGI (reference sequence). The CDR3 extends over 16 amino acids. V shed 2 bases, J shed 4 bases, and the junction held 7 bases outside the gene matches. CDR3 sequence reads: CASSYRTGYGNQPQHF. CDR3 DNA sequence: TGTGCCAGCAGTTACAGGACAGGGTACGGTAATCAGCCCCAGCATTTT.

The table lists this clone with a few counts. The V and J genes are TRBV19 and TRBJ1-1; D is possibly TRBD1 (5 bases). From germline, CDR1 is LNHDA and CDR2 SQIVND (reference sequence). Between the trimmed V and J ends, which lost 7 bases and 0 bases, there was a span of 15 bases. The CDR3 contains 15 residues. This chain's CDR3 is CASKNRRMMNTEAFF. For the CDR3, the DNA is TGTGCCAGTAAGAACAGGAGAATGATGAACACTGAAGCTTTCTTT.

V is TRBV10-2 and J is TRBJ2-5, with 7 bases identical to TRBD1. The J segment lost 3 bases and the V segment lost 3 bases, leaving 4 bases of the junction unmatched. CDR3 length equals 14 residues. The germline gives CDR1 WSHSY, CDR2 SAAADI. The CDR3, as DNA: TGCGCCAGCAGTGATATTGGGACAGAAGAGACCCAGTACTTC. Residues: CASSDIGTEETQYF.

This clone was found a few times. The V and J genes are TRBV19 and TRBJ1-2; tentatively, D is TRBD1 (6 bases). This CDR3 is built from 13 residues. Germline V gene lookup returns CDR1 LNHDA and CDR2 SQIVND (reference sequence). With 5 bases removed from V and 5 bases from J, the gap between germline ends came to 12 bases. The CDR3 coding sequence is TGTGCCAGTAGTTTCGGACAGTCTTATGGCTACACCTTC. As protein: CASSFGQSYGYTF.